The 9 T cell receptor beta chains presented below share a single source sample, sequenced in a study of cytomegalovirus exposure and HLA in healthy donors. PCR was performed using 60 Vbeta and 13 Jbeta primers. Method: immunoSEQ multiplex PCR; TCRdb's copy keeps in-frame clones and lacks some. The sample lists fewer than 150,000 clones; 75% to 90% were seen once. The sequenced sample consisted of PBMCs. These receptors came from a female donor in good health and CMV-seronegative.

The rearrangement links TRBV6-6 to TRBJ2-5; 9 nucleotides match TRBD1. Trimming cost V 5 bases and J 2 bases; bases outside gene matches: 6. Germline lookup yields CDR1 MNHNY and CDR2 SVGAGI (reference sequence). The CDR3 is made up of 15 amino acids. The DNA for the CDR3 is TGTGCCAGCAGTCCTCTGACAGGGGGACAAGAGACCCAGTACTTC. Translation gives CASSPLTGGQETQYF.

V usage is TRBV23-1 and J usage is TRBJ2-7; no reliable D call. TRBV23-1 is given ORF status, its function remaining uncertain. The CDR3 length is 17 residues. V lost 0 bases, J lost 3 bases, and 18 bases lay in between. CDR3 coding DNA: TGCGCCAGCAGTCAATCCCCTCCAGGCCAATTCTTCTACGAGCAGTACTTC. This gives the protein CASSQSPPGQFFYEQYF.

This clone was counted only a few times. V is TRBV7-8 and J is TRBJ2-5; 7 positions match TRBD1. The CDR3 consists of 16 residues. Germline V gene lookup returns CDR1 SGHVS and CDR2 FQNEAQ. Trimming at V came to 5 bases and at J to 0 bases, leaving 9 bases not matched to a gene. CDR3 sequence: CASSIRDRTYQETQYF. CDR3 in DNA: TGTGCCAGCAGCATCCGGGACAGAACGTACCAAGAGACCCAGTACTTC.

In the case of this clone: This specimen includes other DNA sequences encoding the same CDR3. CDR3 region: CASSLDSSYNEQFF. The CDR3, as DNA: TGCGCCAGCAGCTTGGACAGCTCCTACAATGAGCAGTTCTTC. V gene TRBV5-1 combines with J gene TRBJ2-1; no definite D call. Trimming pared 0 bases from V and 0 bases from J, leaving 4 bases between. Germline CDR1 is SGHRS and CDR2 is YFSETQ. CDR3 size: 14 residues.

This chain uses TRBV7-9 with TRBJ2-2; 13 bases match TRBD2. The CDR3 has 14 amino acids. With 8 bases clipped from V and 5 bases from J, the junction kept 2 bases outside the gene matches. CDR1 and CDR2 from the germline V gene are SEHNR and FQNEAQ (reference sequence). CDR3 residues: CASALAGGTGELFF. The CDR3 DNA reads as TGTGCCAGCGCACTAGCGGGAGGGACCGGGGAGCTGTTTTTT.

The J gene is TRBJ1-2, the V gene TRBV5-4; 7 bases align to TRBD1. The CDR3 covers 13 residues. Germline V gene sequence: CDR1 SGHNT, CDR2 YYREEE (reference sequence). V lost 3 bases and J lost 4; bases outside the gene matches: 3. The CDR3 bases are TGTGCCAGCAGCTATGGACAGGTCTATGGCTACACCTTC. It is translated as CASSYGQVYGYTF. The full variable domain, its missing parts supplied by reference TRBV5-4 and TRBJ1-2, is ETGVTQSPTHLIKTRGQQVTLRCSSQSGHNTVSWYQQALGQGPQFIFQYYREEENGRGNFPPRFSGLQFPNYSSELNVNALELDDSALYLCASSYGQVYGYTFGSGTRLTVV.

V usage is TRBV19 and J usage is TRBJ1-4, with 7 positions matching TRBD1. CDR1 and CDR2 (germline): LNHDA, SQIVND (reference sequence). Trimming removed 5 bases from V and 3 bases from J; junction bases left unmatched: 6. The CDR3 runs to 15 residues. Here the CDR3 reads CASSPRQGSNEKLFF. CDR3 sequence (DNA): TGTGCCAGTAGTCCCCGACAGGGATCTAATGAAAAACTGTTTTTT.

This clone has only a few counts. V gene TRBV6-5 combines with J gene TRBJ1-1; 7 bases line up with TRBD1. The V segment lost 6 bases and the J segment 4 bases; nucleotides outside the gene matches: 8. The germline V gene has CDR1 MNHEY and CDR2 SVGAGI. There are 14 residues in the CDR3. CDR3 amino acids: CASSLQGRRTEAFF. In DNA form, the CDR3 reads TGTGCCAGCAGCTTACAGGGGAGGCGCACTGAAGCTTTCTTT.

The chain joins TRBV9 to TRBJ1-5; 7 positions agree with TRBD1. The CDR3 covers 15 residues. CDR1 is SGDLS and CDR2 is YYNGEE in the germline V gene. The V gene end was trimmed by 2 bases and the J gene end by 2 bases; junction bases not matched to a gene: 4. CDR3 residues: CASSVDDRGNQPQHF. The DNA of the CDR3 is TGTGCCAGCAGCGTGGATGACAGGGGCAATCAGCCCCAGCATTTT.